A selection of T cell receptor beta chains follows, all from one sample in a study of blood T cell repertoires in COVID-19. TCRdb's copy holds only in-frame clones and misses some; the assay was immunoSEQ multiplex PCR. The sample has 52,000 or so clones; 70% to 90% are singletons. What was sequenced was peripheral blood. These receptors were collected from a human donor in a cohort sampled during active COVID-19. Each CDR3 is given without its conserved first and last residue. A D gene is named only where the DNA matches it firmly.

v_gene,d_gene,j_gene,CDR3aa
TRBV2,NA,TRBJ2-5,ASTEVRGQETQY
TRBV2,TRBD2,TRBJ2-2,ATGGTSGRNTGELF
TRBV5-4,NA,TRBJ2-2,ASSLDGDNTGELF
TRBV5-1,TRBD2,TRBJ2-1,ASSLVTSGSNEQF
TRBV4-1,TRBD1,TRBJ2-2,ASSQLTGVTGELF
TRBV4-1,TRBD1,TRBJ2-1,ASSLRTGGTYNEQF
TRBV7-3,NA,TRBJ2-5,ASSLTGARGETQY
TRBV10-2,NA,TRBJ1-5,ASSESRGGQPQH
TRBV4-3,NA,TRBJ2-6,ASSQDDGADRSSGANVLT
TRBV27,NA,TRBJ2-7,ASSPQGGEKGGQY
TRBV14,NA,TRBJ2-1,ASSQEGGEQF
TRBV7-2,NA,TRBJ2-3,ASSLAAGLVTDTQY
TRBV6-5,NA,TRBJ1-1,ASSYGGGRNTEAF
TRBV24-1,NA,TRBJ1-1,ATSDLGRGTEAF
TRBV7-6,TRBD1,TRBJ1-3,ASSSRQGAKGNTIY
TRBV10-3,TRBD1,TRBJ1-5,ASHAGTGNQPQH
TRBV2,NA,TRBJ2-7,ASSNRVGSEQY
TRBV6-5,TRBD1,TRBJ2-7,ASRDPGGSYEQY
TRBV24-1,TRBD2,TRBJ2-7,ATRTSRTHPSLYYEQY
TRBV24-1,TRBD2,TRBJ2-2,ATSGTSSNTGELF
TRBV19,TRBD1,TRBJ2-7,ASSIRGQGAYEQY
TRBV29-1,TRBD1,TRBJ2-5,SAATGGGETQY
TRBV25-1,TRBD1,TRBJ2-7,ASRPTGGLFYEQY
TRBV15,TRBD1,TRBJ1-5,ATSRGGTGTFDQPQH
TRBV30,NA,TRBJ2-3,ASSRNGRGDTQY
TRBV7-2,TRBD2,TRBJ2-7,ASSHGRTSGAYEQY
TRBV5-4,TRBD1,TRBJ1-2,ASRRATGFDYGYT
TRBV7-8,TRBD2,TRBJ2-1,ASTTSRGRANRNEQF
TRBV30,TRBD1,TRBJ1-6,ACRGGSSPLH
TRBV6-5,TRBD1,TRBJ2-7,ASCRDRSYEQY
TRBV27,TRBD1,TRBJ2-7,ASSPRQGATVDEQY
TRBV7-6,TRBD2,TRBJ2-1,ASSPVTSGSYNEQF
TRBV18,TRBD2,TRBJ2-7,ASSFGTSGEQY
TRBV6-4,NA,TRBJ2-3,ASRRDASSTDTQY
TRBV27,NA,TRBJ2-2,ASSLAASSAGELF
TRBV11-3,NA,TRBJ2-3,ASSFGSGSWDTQY
TRBV6-6,TRBD2,TRBJ2-7,ASSREAYYEQY
TRBV7-2,NA,TRBJ1-4,ASSSTGLGEKLF
TRBV25-1,TRBD2,TRBJ2-1,ASTPGTSGRRQF
TRBV10-3,TRBD2,TRBJ2-5,AISSLAGETQY
TRBV7-2,NA,TRBJ1-1,ASSLAQATEAF
TRBV5-1,NA,TRBJ2-1,ASSLSLGQGLSSSYNEQF
TRBV28,NA,TRBJ2-7,ASGTGGENEQY
TRBV6-2/TRBV6-3,NA,TRBJ2-1,ASSYGRNLIYNEQF
TRBV9,NA,TRBJ2-1,ASSAGAFRGDEQF
TRBV9,TRBD2,TRBJ2-1,ASSVETSRTYNEQF
TRBV4-3,NA,TRBJ2-3,ASSDSLVSTDTQY
TRBV5-1,NA,TRBJ1-1,ASSFGNTEAF
TRBV3-1/TRBV3-2,NA,TRBJ2-3,ASSQDSWVPTRSTSTDTQY
TRBV11-3,NA,TRBJ2-5,ASSSTGYQETQY
TRBV5-1,TRBD1,TRBJ1-2,ASSLFSTGEAGYT
TRBV2,TRBD1,TRBJ2-7,ASSDQGAGYEQY
TRBV7-6,NA,TRBJ1-4,ASSLEPATNEKLF
TRBV29-1,TRBD2,TRBJ2-2,SVLGQAGRSYTGELF
TRBV6-5,NA,TRBJ2-7,ASSSIWAGTRYEQY
TRBV3-1/TRBV3-2,NA,TRBJ1-2,ASSHRGLYGYT
TRBV6-4,TRBD2,TRBJ2-3,ASSASGRTDTQY